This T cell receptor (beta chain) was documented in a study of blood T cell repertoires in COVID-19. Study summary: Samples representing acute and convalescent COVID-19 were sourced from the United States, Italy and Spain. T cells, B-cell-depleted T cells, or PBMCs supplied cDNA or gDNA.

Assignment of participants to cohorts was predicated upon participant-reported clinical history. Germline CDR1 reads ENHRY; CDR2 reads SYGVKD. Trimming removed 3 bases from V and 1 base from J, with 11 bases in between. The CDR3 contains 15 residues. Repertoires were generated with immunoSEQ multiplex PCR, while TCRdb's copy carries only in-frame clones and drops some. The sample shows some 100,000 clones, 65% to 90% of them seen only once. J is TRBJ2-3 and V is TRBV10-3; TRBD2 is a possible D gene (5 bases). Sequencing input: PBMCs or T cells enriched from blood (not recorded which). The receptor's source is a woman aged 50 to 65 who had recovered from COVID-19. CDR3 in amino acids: CAISDPGIGTDTQYF. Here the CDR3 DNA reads TGTGCCATCAGTGACCCGGGAATCGGCACAGATACGCAGTATTTT.